These 2 T cell receptor beta chains were all obtained from the same sample, sequenced in a study of blood T cells in healthy people across ages. Sample-barcoded 5' priming and a J-beta primer mix drove a second PCR of about 7 to 11 cycles. TCRdb analysed the 5' RACE reads with MiXCR anew, one entry per CDR3 protein. The profile covers 1.2 million to 1.5 million distinct CDR3 sequences, with approximately 60% appearing a single time and 5% to 7% taken by the ten largest. The material sequenced was blood. The receptors here all came from a man aged 18 to 30 in good health.

This chain links TRBV20-1 with TRBJ2-4, with D hard to call. The CDR3 consists of 13 residues. The V and J ends lost 3 bases and 2 bases respectively, with 8 bases between them. Germline V gene data show CDR1 as DFQATT and CDR2 as SNEGSKA (reference sequence). This chain's CDR3 is CSASLATKNIQYF. CDR3 coding DNA: TGCAGTGCTAGTTTAGCAACCAAAAACATTCAGTACTTC.

The chain carries TRBV2 and TRBJ2-3, with 12 nucleotides matching TRBD2. Germline lookup yields CDR1 SNHLY and CDR2 FYNNEI. The CDR3 is 15 amino acids. V dropped 8 bases and J dropped 2; count of bases not matched to a gene: 5. The CDR3 DNA reads as TGTGCCAGCGAAGGGACTAGCGGGTTCACAGATACGCAGTATTTT. Translating gives CASEGTSGFTDTQYF. Looking up the rest from reference TRBV2 and TRBJ2-3 gives the full variable domain: EPEVTQTPSHQVTQMGQEVILRCVPISNHLYFYWYRQILGQKVEFLVSFYNNEISEKSEIFDDQFSVERPDGSNFTLKIRSTKLEDSAMYFCASEGTSGFTDTQYFGPGTRLTVL.